The clone carrying this T cell receptor (beta chain) was seen ten or more times. Samples came from axillary lymph nodes draining the breast cancer. The data were obtained in a study of breast tumors, draining lymph nodes, adjacent tissues. The V gene lost 8 bases and the J gene lost 3 bases, with 11 bases spanning the gap. The CDR3 is 12 amino acids. Germline V gene data show CDR1 as WSHSY and CDR2 as SAAADI. A single record per CDR3 protein comes from TCRdb applying MiXCR to the multiplex PCR reads. There are fewer than 250,000 distinct CDR3 sequences in the sample; 32% occur only once, and more than 1.3% lies in the top ten.

The receptor comes from a female donor with breast cancer. Some clones in this sample may be carry-over from other donors' samples. The material sequenced was axillary lymph node tissue. This chain uses TRBV10-2 with TRBJ2-7; TRBD1 is a possible D gene (5 bases). This chain's CDR3 is CASGAPYYEQYF. CDR3 DNA: TGCGCCAGCGGGGCACCTTACTACGAGCAGTACTTC.